These T cell receptor beta chains were read from a single sample in a study of monozygotic twins with inflammatory bowel disease. One entry per CDR3 protein, without DNA, is what TCRdb gives after re-calling the 5' RACE reads. The sample's table shows about 300,000 distinct CDR3 sequences. The sequenced material came from blood. The receptors shown here come from a human donor with ulcerative colitis or Crohn's disease, or a healthy co-twin of an affected twin (not recorded which). The CDR3 runs from the conserved cysteine through the conserved F or W.

cdr3_aa,j_call,v_call
CASSQVSGYHEQYF,TRBJ2-7,TRBV3-1
CASSPPGTGLPETQYF,TRBJ2-5,TRBV18
CASKGLAGLTDTQYF,TRBJ2-3,TRBV19
CASRKGDTHSYEQYF,TRBJ2-7,TRBV7-9
CATSNRVSYEQYF,TRBJ2-7,TRBV15
CATSKTSSVETQYF,TRBJ2-5,TRBV24-1
CASSPNWNNNEQFF,TRBJ2-1,TRBV12-3/TRBV12-4
CASSYPPGGSVRQPQHF,TRBJ1-5,TRBV6-2/TRBV6-3
CASNPRSYNEQFF,TRBJ2-1,TRBV7-2
CASSLRINNEQFF,TRBJ2-1,TRBV27
CASSPQGGINQPQHF,TRBJ1-5,TRBV7-2
CASSPSAGVTGDEQFF,TRBJ2-1,TRBV18
CSARDLDGTYNEQFF,TRBJ2-1,TRBV20-1
CASSLGLAEFDTQYF,TRBJ2-3,TRBV5-1
CASMVGRAGELFF,TRBJ2-2,TRBV6-1
CSARRASGSPQETQYF,TRBJ2-5,TRBV20-1
CASRVSTKAYEQYF,TRBJ2-7,TRBV11-2
CSARPMTSGFTDTQYF,TRBJ2-3,TRBV20-1
CSVELGKTSGVEQFF,TRBJ2-1,TRBV29-1
CASSFFYGSSSYEQYF,TRBJ2-7,TRBV7-2
CASSSPVWGEETQYF,TRBJ2-5,TRBV6-5
CASSQEGLAGVGEQFF,TRBJ2-1,TRBV4-2
CASSLGDRAGSPLHF,TRBJ1-6,TRBV7-2
CASSTFLAGAYNEQFF,TRBJ2-1,TRBV4-2
CASSFSWTGGSYEQYF,TRBJ2-7,TRBV7-2
CASSELYTDTQYF,TRBJ2-3,TRBV6-1
CASSQAGGPLF,TRBJ2-1,TRBV12-3/TRBV12-4
CATSRTGVGNQPQHF,TRBJ1-5,TRBV15
CASSTNDRGLGLYEQYF,TRBJ2-7,TRBV28
CASSLTTGYRANVLTF,TRBJ2-6,TRBV27
CANDNSYEQYF,TRBJ2-7,TRBV28
CASSAQTGWMGSYNEQFF,TRBJ2-1,TRBV9
CASSPRESYEQYF,TRBJ2-7,TRBV12-3/TRBV12-4
CASSYSTGFNQPQHF,TRBJ1-5,TRBV6-5
CASTPGGSPVWAYEQYF,TRBJ2-7,TRBV5-1
CASSQATGHYGYTF,TRBJ1-2,TRBV3-1
CSASLGGSEKLFF,TRBJ1-4,TRBV20-1
CASSYSPTDTQYF,TRBJ2-3,TRBV5-4
CASRNGVQHNNEQFF,TRBJ2-1,TRBV7-9
CASSFASGVTTGELFF,TRBJ2-2,TRBV7-9
CSAREARTGLEQYF,TRBJ2-7,TRBV20-1
CASSPTGALSPLHF,TRBJ1-6,TRBV4-3
CASSPQGSGSVIYGYTF,TRBJ1-2,TRBV27
CASSLVFAGELFF,TRBJ2-2,TRBV11-2
CASKAAGRSNYGYTF,TRBJ1-2,TRBV28
CASSLDSHYNEQFF,TRBJ2-1,TRBV7-9
CASSFPSGSYEQYF,TRBJ2-7,TRBV5-1
CASLDSGGEYTGELFF,TRBJ2-2,TRBV12-3/TRBV12-4
CASSVGRRSNTGELFF,TRBJ2-2,TRBV9
CASSYLIQPQHF,TRBJ1-5,TRBV6-2/TRBV6-3
CASSPAGGALFNEQFF,TRBJ2-1,TRBV18
CASSFLPGTPNTEAFF,TRBJ1-1,TRBV5-6
CASSGGTAKNYGYTF,TRBJ1-2,TRBV9
CASSLDRASSNEQFF,TRBJ2-1,TRBV5-1
CAWNWDRGNEKLFF,TRBJ1-4,TRBV30